This T cell receptor beta chain was sequenced for a study of blood T cell repertoires in COVID-19 (dated by TCRdb to 2020 to 2022). In the study overall: Samples covering the acute and convalescent phases of COVID-19 were provided by collaborators in the United States, Italy and Spain. The material from the prospective study consisted of cDNA or gDNA derived from T cells, B-cell-depleted T cells, or PBMCs. The dataset comprised deeply sampled blood TCRbeta repertoires from subjects exposed to, actively infected with, or recovered from COVID-19. The repertoires were released in a freely available public database intended as a resource for research on the immune response to SARS-CoV-2. Samples were obtained from the ongoing ImmuneRACE study (first 160 participants) and from 1,254 subjects provided by 6 global collaborators. A de-identified subject ID, COVID-19 status, age in years and sex were almost always included in the sample metadata. Where available, HLA class I and class II types were obtained from metadata supplied by the sample provider rather than from assay-based typing. Results the study describes overall, beyond this receptor: The quantity of clinical and demographic metadata differed by source and by participant and was supplied without curation.

The CDR3 holds 12 amino acids from the cysteine to the phenylalanine. The only DNA kept is the CDR3, 36 bases in frame from the first base. V sheds 11 bases and J sheds 3 bases, leaving 12 bases between their ends. Collaborating institutions collected whole blood in K2EDTA tubes following their own protocols. For TCRbeta analysis, collaborator samples were shipped as frozen whole blood, as isolated PBMCs, or as DNA extracted from either sample type. Details on this clone: Its antigen is not yet known. It has no much larger one-base neighbor in the sample; base qualities were not kept.

TCRbeta CDR3 regions were amplified from genomic DNA using the immunoSEQ Assay, a bias-controlled multiplex PCR. Concerning the study's data processing: The number of nucleated cells in each sample was estimated by amplification of reference gene primers within the assay. To quantify the absolute abundance of each unique TCRbeta CDR3 rearrangement, sequence reads were collapsed and filtered. Productive Simpson clonality was computed per sample as the square root of Simpson's diversity index over productive rearrangements. The source is immuneACCESS, and TCRdb retained only in-frame sequences with V and J called. Part of the clones is not carried over; for the studies checked, unresolved V genes explain less than half of this, and the remainder is unexplained. For V, J and clone size, that table is used; D and trimming come from the DNA. Here the sample has 200,000 to 250,000 clones; 88% occur a single time. 2.7% of the sample rests with the top ten.

Sequenced input: peripheral blood. The chain is assembled from TRBV23-1 and TRBJ2-3, with no D gene named confidently. TRBV23-1 is recorded as an ORF, its role being uncertain. The TCR sequence derives from a woman aged 55-69 years with acute or convalescent COVID-19. CDR3 sequence: CAGLVGTDTQYF. The DNA sequence is TGCGCCGGGCTGGTTGGGACAGATACGCAGTATTTT.